The rows below give T cell receptor beta chains drawn from one sample of a study of blood T cell repertoires in COVID-19. Generated by immunoSEQ multiplex PCR, the TCRdb table keeps only in-frame clones and is missing some. The sample carries a few hundred thousand clones, roughly 90% recorded once. Source material: PBMCs or T cells enriched from blood (not recorded which). Source of these receptors: a woman in her twenties or thirties who had been exposed to COVID-19. Each CDR3 is given with its conserved first and last residue. D genes are given only for firm matches. A row's size may be missing; if present it is once, few, many or a size class.

v_call,j_call,clone_size,d_call,cdr3_aa,cdr3_nt
TRBV10-1,TRBJ1-2,NA,NA,CASSPRGNYGYTF,TGCGCCAGCAGCCCAAGGGGAAACTATGGCTACACCTTC
TRBV6-5,TRBJ1-2,NA,TRBD1,CASSDRVPYYGYTF,TGTGCCAGCAGCGACAGGGTCCCCTACTATGGCTACACCTTC
TRBV7-8,TRBJ1-6,NA,TRBD1,CASSLVGQVYSPLHF,TGTGCCAGCAGCTTAGTGGGACAGGTTTATTCACCCCTCCACTTT
TRBV3-1/TRBV3-2,TRBJ1-5,NA,NA,CASSQGRGWQPQHF,TGTGCCAGCAGCCAAGGTAGGGGTTGGCAGCCCCAGCATTTT
TRBV3-1/TRBV3-2,TRBJ2-1,once,NA,CASSPRGAAEQFF,TGTGCCAGCAGCCCTCGGGGGGCCGCTGAGCAGTTCTTC
TRBV30,TRBJ1-4,NA,NA,CAWSASSVEKLFF,TGTGCCTGGAGCGCGTCCTCGGTTGAAAAACTGTTTTTT
TRBV3-1/TRBV3-2,TRBJ1-4,NA,NA,CASSQARVNEKLFF,TGTGCCAGCAGCCAGGCCAGGGTTAATGAAAAACTGTTTTTT
TRBV5-1,TRBJ2-7,NA,TRBD2,CASSLAMGLDLEQYF,TGCGCCAGCAGCTTGGCCATGGGACTAGACCTCGAGCAGTACTTC
TRBV3-1/TRBV3-2,TRBJ1-2,once,NA,CASSIGTIYGYTF,TGTGCCAGCAGCATTGGGACTATCTATGGCTACACCTTC
TRBV15,TRBJ2-1,NA,NA,CATSRDASPYNEQFF,TGTGCCACCAGCAGAGATGCGAGCCCCTACAATGAGCAGTTCTTC
TRBV2,TRBJ2-4,NA,NA,CASKEGIAKNIQYF,TGTGCCAGCAAGGAGGGGATAGCCAAAAACATTCAGTACTTC
TRBV5-1,TRBJ2-7,NA,TRBD1,CASSPRPGTGRNEQYF,TGCGCCAGCAGCCCCAGACCCGGGACAGGGAGGAACGAGCAGTACTTC
TRBV5-5,TRBJ1-3,NA,NA,CASSSLNSGNTIYF,TGTGCCAGCAGCTCCCTAAACTCTGGAAACACCATATATTTT
TRBV18,TRBJ1-5,few,NA,CASSPQGTGNQPQHF,TGTGCCAGCTCACCACAAGGTACAGGCAATCAGCCCCAGCATTTT
TRBV3-1/TRBV3-2,TRBJ1-5,NA,NA,CASSQGQNSNQPQHF,TGTGCCAGCAGCCAAGGGCAGAATAGCAATCAGCCCCAGCATTTT
TRBV18,TRBJ2-3,NA,NA,CASSPRAGVDTQYF,TGTGCCAGCTCACCACGGGCAGGGGTAGATACGCAGTATTTT
TRBV7-6,TRBJ2-7,NA,NA,CASSPSGTSGYEQYF,TGTGCCAGCAGCCCCTCAGGGACATCTGGCTACGAGCAGTACTTC
TRBV2,TRBJ1-5,NA,TRBD1,CASGGQGVRSNQPQHF,TGTGCCAGCGGGGGACAGGGGGTAAGAAGCAATCAGCCCCAGCATTTT
TRBV12-3/TRBV12-4,TRBJ1-2,NA,NA,CASTWGGAGYTF,TGTGCCAGCACATGGGGGGGCGCGGGCTACACCTTC
TRBV5-1,TRBJ1-6,NA,NA,CATGVGSENSPLHF,TGCGCCACCGGCGTTGGGAGCGAGAATTCACCCCTCCACTTT
TRBV30,TRBJ1-4,once,NA,CAWSREGREKLFF,TGTGCCTGGAGTAGGGAGGGACGTGAAAAACTGTTTTTT
TRBV5-5,TRBJ1-1,NA,TRBD1,CASKAWAGGNTEAFF,TGTGCCAGCAAAGCTTGGGCAGGGGGTAACACTGAAGCTTTCTTT
TRBV19,TRBJ2-2,NA,NA,CASSHQGPGELFF,TGTGCCAGTAGTCATCAGGGTCCCGGGGAGCTGTTTTTT
TRBV6-1,TRBJ1-1,NA,NA,CASSEDRWGDTEAFF,TGTGCCAGCAGTGAAGATAGGTGGGGGGACACTGAAGCTTTCTTT
TRBV6-5,TRBJ2-2,NA,NA,CASSYSSGVGTGELFF,TGTGCCAGCAGTTACTCATCGGGAGTTGGAACCGGGGAGCTGTTTTTT
TRBV5-5,TRBJ2-7,NA,TRBD2,CASSFGREILYEQYF,TGTGCCAGCAGCTTTGGGCGGGAGATACTCTACGAGCAGTACTTC
TRBV11-2,TRBJ1-1,NA,NA,CASSLTQGSTEAFF,TGTGCCAGCAGCTTAACCCAGGGAAGCACTGAAGCTTTCTTT
TRBV6-5,TRBJ1-4,once,NA,CASWGPGDEKLFF,TGTGCGAGCTGGGGGCCAGGGGATGAAAAACTGTTTTTT
TRBV4-2,TRBJ2-7,NA,NA,CASSPSYRDYSYEQYF,TGTGCCAGCAGCCCTTCTTACAGGGATTACTCCTACGAGCAGTACTTC